The 10 T cell receptor beta chains in this list originate from one sample, sequenced in a study of T cells after somatic rescue of genetic block. Clones were read by immunoSEQ multiplex PCR, and TCRdb kept only the in-frame ones, dropping some. The data contain about 72,000 clones, about nine tenths of them singletons. Specimen: peripheral blood mononuclear cells (PBMCs). The receptor set was obtained from a young man.

The CDR3 region has the DNA TGTGCCAGCAGTCGCGACAGGGATCAGCCCCAGCATTTT. This encodes CASSRDRDQPQHF. The chain links TRBV6-5 to TRBJ1-5; 7 bases are shared with TRBD1. The ends lost 5 bases at V and 5 bases at J; junction bases unmatched: 3. This CDR3 is 13 amino acids long. Germline loops: CDR1 MNHEY, CDR2 SVGAGI.

The chain has TRBV27 and TRBJ2-1; D is unresolved. The CDR3 sequence is 15 residues long. From germline, CDR1 is MNHEY and CDR2 SMNVEV (reference sequence). Trimming took 2 bases from V and 6 from J, leaving 14 bases between them. CDR3 nucleotides: TGTGCCAGCAGTTTAGATCCAACGGGTCGCAATGAGCAGTTCTTC. Translation: CASSLDPTGRNEQFF.

V is TRBV19 and J is TRBJ2-7, with 8 bases aligning to TRBD1. Germline V lookup: CDR1 LNHDA, CDR2 SQIVND (reference sequence). This CDR3 has 14 amino acids. After removal of 3 bases from V and 1 base from J, the junction contained 2 bases not matched to a gene. The CDR3 bases are TGTGCCAGTAGTATGACAGGGGATTCCTACGAGCAGTACTTC. As protein: CASSMTGDSYEQYF.

This chain connects TRBV5-1 to TRBJ2-3; tentative D call: TRBD2 (5 bases). The germline V gene has CDR1 SGHRS and CDR2 YFSETQ. V gave up 3 bases and J gave up 3 bases, with 11 bases separating them. The CDR3 has 14 amino acids. CDR3 protein: CASSSGELTDTQYF. CDR3 sequence (DNA): TGCGCCAGCAGCTCTGGGGAGTTGACAGATACGCAGTATTTT.

The chain couples TRBV19 to TRBJ2-7; 9 bases match TRBD1. CDR1 and CDR2 (germline): LNHDA, SQIVND (reference sequence). The trim removed 7 bases at V and 5 bases at J, leaving 9 bases unmatched. The CDR3 is made up of 14 amino acids. Written as DNA, the CDR3 is TGTGCCAGTACCAACACAGGGGGCTGGAACGAGCAGTACTTC. It yields the protein CASTNTGGWNEQYF.

The chain combines TRBV7-2 with TRBJ2-3; D ambiguous. The CDR3 is 15 residues long. Germline lookup yields CDR1 SGHTA and CDR2 FQGNSA. V was shortened by 5 bases and J by 4 bases, with 16 bases between the two germline ends. The CDR3 loop is CASSQQQGRSDTQYF. The CDR3 nucleotides read TGTGCCAGCAGCCAACAGCAAGGGCGATCAGATACGCAGTATTTT.

V usage is TRBV11-3 and J usage is TRBJ2-1; D gene unclear. Per the germline V gene, CDR1 is SGHNT and CDR2 is YENEEA. The V end was cut by 5 bases, the J end by 5 bases, with 4 bases between. There are 11 residues in the CDR3. The CDR3 DNA reads as TGTGCCAGCAGCACAAACAATGAGCAGTTCTTC. Translation gives CASSTNNEQFF.

The chain couples TRBV18 to TRBJ2-1; a weak D match, TRBD1 (6 bases). Germline CDR1 and CDR2: KGHSH and LQKENI. The CDR3 runs to 14 residues. Trimming removed 6 bases from V and 2 bases from J, with 11 bases in between. CDR3 DNA: TGTGCCAGCTCCCTACAGGGAACCTACAATGAGCAGTTCTTC. This sequence encodes CASSLQGTYNEQFF.

The chain recombines TRBV9 with TRBJ1-3, with D hard to call. Germline CDR1 is SGDLS and CDR2 is YYNGEE. The CDR3 loop spans 15 amino acids. Trimming removed 0 bases at V and 0 bases at J, with 7 bases between. The CDR3: CASSVVPTSGNTIYF. The CDR3 nucleotides are TGTGCCAGCAGCGTAGTTCCAACCTCTGGAAACACCATATATTTT. Using reference TRBV9 and TRBJ1-3 for the parts outside the CDR3, the full variable domain is DSGVTQTPKHLITATGQRVTLRCSPRSGDLSVYWYQQSLDQGLQFLIQYYNGEERAKGNILERFSAQQFPDLHSELNLSSLELGDSALYFCASSVVPTSGNTIYFGEGSWLTVV.

The chain links TRBV6-5 to TRBJ1-6; TRBD1 might be the D (5 bases). V dropped 5 bases and J dropped 10 bases, with 18 bases sitting between them. The CDR3 contains 15 residues. The V gene's germline CDR1 is MNHEY and CDR2 SVGAGI. Written as DNA, the CDR3 is TGTGCCAGCAGTGGGTGGGGACCGATACAATCACCCCTCCACTTT. It codes for CASSGWGPIQSPLHF.